Listed below are T cell receptor beta chains from one sample, sequenced in a study of OX40 agonist ivuxolimab in advanced cancers. Profiling relied on immunoSEQ multiplex PCR, and the TCRdb table lists in-frame clones only, not all of them. The sample gives more than 25,000 clones, about 80% of which show up once; about 12% is in the top ten. This specimen consisted of CD4+ or CD8+ T cells sorted from blood, obtained in a trial of the OX40 agonist ivuxolimab. The receptors were sampled from an adult with an advanced solid tumor such as melanoma, head and neck, liver or kidney cancer. The CDR3 runs from the conserved cysteine through the conserved F or W. The D gene is left open where the match is weak. The size entry is marked missing in some rows and otherwise reads once, few, many or a size class.

>TRBD1|.|TRBJ2-7|TRBV5-1
CASSLEGAGDTNGQYF
TGCGCCAGCAGCTTGGAGGGGGCAGGGGACACGAACGGGCAGTACTTC
>.|.|TRBJ1-1|TRBV19
CASSIDEAFTEAFF
TGTGCCAGTAGTATCGATGAAGCGTTCACTGAAGCTTTCTTT
>TRBD2|.|TRBJ2-5|TRBV6-6
CASSYGGGGAGETQYF
TGTGCCAGCAGTTATGGAGGCGGGGGGGCTGGAGAGACCCAGTACTTC
>.|.|TRBJ1-1|TRBV13
CASSLGVGVNTEAFF
TGTGCCAGCAGCCTGGGGGTAGGGGTGAACACTGAAGCTTTCTTT
>.|.|TRBJ1-3|TRBV13
CASSLGREGFSGNTIYF
TGTGCCAGCAGCTTAGGCCGCGAGGGGTTTAGTGGAAACACCATATATTTT
>.|.|TRBJ2-1|TRBV4-1
CASSQVPGDTYNEQFF
TGCGCCAGCAGCCAAGTACCCGGTGACACCTACAATGAGCAGTTCTTC
>.|once|TRBJ2-7|TRBV11-1
CASSLRTYEQYF
TGTGCCAGCAGCTTACGGACCTACGAGCAGTACTTC
>TRBD1|once|TRBJ1-5|TRBV10-2
CASSELTGVGQPQHF
TGCGCCAGCAGTGAGTTGACAGGGGTAGGCCAGCCCCAGCATTTT
>.|.|TRBJ1-4|TRBV5-1
CASSLGSLDSREKLFF
TGCGCCAGCAGCTTGGGTTCTCTCGACAGTAGGGAAAAACTGTTTTTT
>TRBD1|.|TRBJ1-4|TRBV19
CASRLSDRGFATNEKLFF
TGTGCCAGTAGACTTTCGGACAGGGGTTTTGCAACTAATGAAAAACTGTTTTTT
>TRBD1|.|TRBJ2-7|TRBV6-5
CASTDRDRVYEQYF
TGTGCCAGCACCGACAGGGACAGGGTGTACGAGCAGTACTTC